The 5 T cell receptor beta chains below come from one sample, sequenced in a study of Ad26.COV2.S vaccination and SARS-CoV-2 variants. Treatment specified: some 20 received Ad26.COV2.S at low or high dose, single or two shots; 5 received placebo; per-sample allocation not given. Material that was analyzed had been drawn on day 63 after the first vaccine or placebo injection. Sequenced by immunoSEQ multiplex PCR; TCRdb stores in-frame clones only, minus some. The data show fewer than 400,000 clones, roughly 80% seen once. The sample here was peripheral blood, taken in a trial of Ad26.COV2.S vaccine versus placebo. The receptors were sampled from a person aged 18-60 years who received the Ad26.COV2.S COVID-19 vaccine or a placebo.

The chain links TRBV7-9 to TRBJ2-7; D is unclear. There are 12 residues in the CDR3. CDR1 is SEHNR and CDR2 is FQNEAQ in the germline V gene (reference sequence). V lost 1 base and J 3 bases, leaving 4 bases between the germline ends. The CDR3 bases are TGTGCCAGCAGCTTAGGGTACTACGAGCAGTACTTC. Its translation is CASSLGYYEQYF.

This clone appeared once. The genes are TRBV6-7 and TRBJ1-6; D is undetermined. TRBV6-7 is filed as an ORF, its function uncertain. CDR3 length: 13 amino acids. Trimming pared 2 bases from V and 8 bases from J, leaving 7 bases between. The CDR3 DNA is TGTGCCAGCAGTTACCCCCCCCATTCACCCCTCCACTTT. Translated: CASSYPPHSPLHF.

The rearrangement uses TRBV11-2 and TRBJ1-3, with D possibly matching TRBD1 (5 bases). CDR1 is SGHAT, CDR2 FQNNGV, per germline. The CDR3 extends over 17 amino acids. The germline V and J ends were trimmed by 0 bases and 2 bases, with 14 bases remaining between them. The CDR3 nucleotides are TGTGCCAGCAGCTTAGAATCGGGGGGAGTAACTGGAAACACCATATATTTT. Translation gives CASSLESGGVTGNTIYF.

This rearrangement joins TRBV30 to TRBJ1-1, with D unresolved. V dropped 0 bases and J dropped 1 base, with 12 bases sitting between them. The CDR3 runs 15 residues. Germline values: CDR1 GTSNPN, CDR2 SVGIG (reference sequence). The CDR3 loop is CAWSVERGPNTEAFF. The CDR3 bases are TGTGCCTGGAGTGTAGAGAGAGGGCCGAACACTGAAGCTTTCTTT.

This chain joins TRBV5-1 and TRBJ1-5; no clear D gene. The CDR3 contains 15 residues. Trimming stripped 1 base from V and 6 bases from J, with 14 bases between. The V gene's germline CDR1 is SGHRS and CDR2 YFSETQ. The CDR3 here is CASSLYGTDGQPQHF. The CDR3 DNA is TGCGCCAGCAGCTTGTATGGTACAGACGGTCAGCCCCAGCATTTT.